The rows below give T cell receptor beta chains drawn from one sample of a study of Ad26.COV2.S vaccination and SARS-CoV-2 variants. TCRdb keeps only in-frame clones here, not all; method: immunoSEQ multiplex PCR. The sample has approximately 300,000 clones, about 86% seen once; the top ten hold approximately 1.9%. The sequencing here drew on peripheral blood, taken in a trial of Ad26.COV2.S vaccine versus placebo. The receptors were gathered from a person between 18 and 65 years old who received the Ad26.COV2.S COVID-19 vaccine or a placebo. The CDR3 runs from the conserved cysteine through the conserved F or W. A D gene is named only where the DNA matches it firmly. Clone size is given for some rows only: seen once, a few or many times, or a class if the clone is expanded.

v_call	clone_size	j_call	d_call	cdr3_nt	cdr3_aa
TRBV5-1	-	TRBJ1-2	TRBD1	TGCGCCAGCAGGGTACAGGGGGGCTTGGCTAACTATGGCTACACCTTC	CASRVQGGLANYGYTF
TRBV2	-	TRBJ1-1	TRBD1	TGTGCCAGCACTAGGGACAGGGCCATGAACACTGAAGCTTTCTTT	CASTRDRAMNTEAFF
TRBV3-1/TRBV3-2	-	TRBJ1-6	-	TGTGCCAGCAGCCGGCAGGGTTTTAATTCACCCCTCCACTTT	CASSRQGFNSPLHF
TRBV9	few	TRBJ2-5	TRBD2	TGTGCCAGCAGCGTAGGGGCTAGCGGCCAAGAGACCCAGTACTTC	CASSVGASGQETQYF
TRBV7-9	-	TRBJ1-1	TRBD1	TGTGCCAGCAGCCCTCCGACAGGGACTGAAGCTTTCTTT	CASSPPTGTEAFF
TRBV19	once	TRBJ1-1	TRBD1	TGTGCCACCTGGACAGGGTGGAACACTGAAGCTTTCTTT	CATWTGWNTEAFF
TRBV4-3	-	TRBJ1-2	-	TGCGCCAGCAGCCAAGATCAGGTACAGGGTAATGGCTACACCTTC	CASSQDQVQGNGYTF
TRBV20-1	-	TRBJ1-2	-	TGCAGTGCCCGGGAAAACTATGGCTACACCTTC	CSARENYGYTF
TRBV7-2	-	TRBJ2-1	-	TGTGCCAGCAGCCAAGACTGGGGAGCGCAGTTCTTC	CASSQDWGAQFF
TRBV29-1	-	TRBJ2-1	-	TGCAGCGTTGTGGGGGGAGTAGTGGACTACAATGAGCAGTTCTTC	CSVVGGVVDYNEQFF